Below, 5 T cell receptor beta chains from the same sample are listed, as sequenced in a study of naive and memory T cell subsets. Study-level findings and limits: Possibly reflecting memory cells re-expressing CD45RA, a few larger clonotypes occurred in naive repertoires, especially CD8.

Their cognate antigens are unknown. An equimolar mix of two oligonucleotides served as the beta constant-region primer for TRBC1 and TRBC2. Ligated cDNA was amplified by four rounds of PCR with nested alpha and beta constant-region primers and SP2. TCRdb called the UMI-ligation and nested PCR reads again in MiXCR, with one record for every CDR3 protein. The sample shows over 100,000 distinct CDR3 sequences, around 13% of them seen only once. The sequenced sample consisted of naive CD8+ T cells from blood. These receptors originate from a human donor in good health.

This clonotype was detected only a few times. DNA of the CDR3: TGTGCCTGCGATGAGGGACTAGGAGCAGATACGCAGTATTTT. It encodes CACDEGLGADTQYF. The genes are TRBV14 and TRBJ2-3; 8 bases line up with TRBD2. This CDR3 spans 14 amino acids. With 11 bases clipped from V and 4 bases from J, the junction kept 11 bases outside the gene matches. CDR1 is SGHDN, CDR2 FVKESK, per germline. Based on the CDR3 plus reference TRBV14 and TRBJ2-3, the full variable domain is EAGVTQFPSHSVIEKGQTVTLRCDPISGHDNLYWYRRVMGKEIKFLLHFVKESKQDESGMPNNRFLAERTGGTYSTLKVQPAELEDSGVYFCACDEGLGADTQYFGPGTRLTVL.

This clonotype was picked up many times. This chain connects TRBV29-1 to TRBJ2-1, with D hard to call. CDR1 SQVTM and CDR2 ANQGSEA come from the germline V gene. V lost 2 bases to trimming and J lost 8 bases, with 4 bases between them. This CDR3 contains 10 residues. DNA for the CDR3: TGCAGCGTTGAAAACTATGAGCAGTTCTTC. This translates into CSVENYEQFF.

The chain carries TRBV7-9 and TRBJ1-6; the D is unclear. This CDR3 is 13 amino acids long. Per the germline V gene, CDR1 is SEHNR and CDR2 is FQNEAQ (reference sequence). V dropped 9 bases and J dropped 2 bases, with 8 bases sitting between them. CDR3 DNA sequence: TGTGCCAGTCGGGCGCCCTATAATTCACCCCTCCACTTT. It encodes CASRAPYNSPLHF.

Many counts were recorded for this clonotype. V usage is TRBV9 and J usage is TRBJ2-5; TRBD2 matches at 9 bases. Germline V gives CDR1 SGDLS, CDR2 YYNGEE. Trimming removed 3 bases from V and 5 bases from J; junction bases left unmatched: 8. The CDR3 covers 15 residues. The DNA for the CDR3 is TGTGCCAGCAGCGGCGCGCTAGCGGGAATGGAGACCCAGTACTTC. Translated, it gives CASSGALAGMETQYF.

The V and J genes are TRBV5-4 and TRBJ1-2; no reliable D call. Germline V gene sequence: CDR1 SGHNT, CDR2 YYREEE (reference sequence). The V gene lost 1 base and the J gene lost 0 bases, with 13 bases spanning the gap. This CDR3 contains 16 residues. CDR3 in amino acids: CASSLQREIANYGYTF. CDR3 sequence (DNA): TGTGCCAGCAGCTTGCAGAGGGAGATAGCTAACTATGGCTACACCTTC.